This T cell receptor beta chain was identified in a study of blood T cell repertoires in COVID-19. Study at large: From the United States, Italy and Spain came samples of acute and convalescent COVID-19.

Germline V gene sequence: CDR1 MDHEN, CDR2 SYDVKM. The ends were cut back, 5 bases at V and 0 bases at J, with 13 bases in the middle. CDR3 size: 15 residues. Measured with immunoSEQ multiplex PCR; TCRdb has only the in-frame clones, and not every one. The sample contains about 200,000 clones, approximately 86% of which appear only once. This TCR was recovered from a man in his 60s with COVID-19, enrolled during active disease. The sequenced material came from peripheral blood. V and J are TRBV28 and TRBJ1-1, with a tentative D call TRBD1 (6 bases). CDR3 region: CASSPGQSMNTEAFF. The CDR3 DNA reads TGTGCCAGCAGTCCCGGACAGTCCATGAACACTGAAGCTTTCTTT.